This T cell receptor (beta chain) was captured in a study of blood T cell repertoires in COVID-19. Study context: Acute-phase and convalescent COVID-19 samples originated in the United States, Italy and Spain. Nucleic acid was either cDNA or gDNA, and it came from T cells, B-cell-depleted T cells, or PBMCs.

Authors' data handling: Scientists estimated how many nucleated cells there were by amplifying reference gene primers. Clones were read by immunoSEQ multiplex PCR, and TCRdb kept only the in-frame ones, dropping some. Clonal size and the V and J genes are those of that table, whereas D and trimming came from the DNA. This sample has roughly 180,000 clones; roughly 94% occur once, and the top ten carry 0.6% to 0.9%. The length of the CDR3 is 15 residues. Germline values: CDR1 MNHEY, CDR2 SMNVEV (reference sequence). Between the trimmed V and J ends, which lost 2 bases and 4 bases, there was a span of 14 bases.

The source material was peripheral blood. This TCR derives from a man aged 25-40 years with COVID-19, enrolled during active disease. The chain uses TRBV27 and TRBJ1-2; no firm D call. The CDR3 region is CASSLRTGSGYGYTF. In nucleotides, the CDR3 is TGTGCCAGCAGTTTACGGACGGGATCCGGCTATGGCTACACCTTC.